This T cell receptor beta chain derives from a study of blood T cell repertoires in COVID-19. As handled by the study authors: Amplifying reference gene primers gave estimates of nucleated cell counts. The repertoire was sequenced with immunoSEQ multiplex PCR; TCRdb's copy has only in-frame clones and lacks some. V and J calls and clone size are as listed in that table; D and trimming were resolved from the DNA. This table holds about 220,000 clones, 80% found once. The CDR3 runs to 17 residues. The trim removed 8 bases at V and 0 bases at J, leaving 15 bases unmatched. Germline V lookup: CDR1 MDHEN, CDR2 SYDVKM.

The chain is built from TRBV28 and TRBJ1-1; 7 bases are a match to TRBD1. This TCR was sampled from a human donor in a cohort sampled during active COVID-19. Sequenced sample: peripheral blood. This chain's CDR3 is CASAGPRDREVNTEAFF. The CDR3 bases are TGTGCCAGCGCAGGCCCCCGGGACAGAGAAGTGAACACTGAAGCTTTCTTT. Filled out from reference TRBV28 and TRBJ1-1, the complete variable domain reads DVKVTQSSRYLVKRTGEKVFLECVQDMDHENMFWYRQDPGLGLRLIYFSYDVKMKEKGDIPEGYSVSREKKERFSLILESASTNQTSMYLCASAGPRDREVNTEAFFGQGTRLTVV.